This T cell receptor beta chain is from a study of beta chain features in type 1 diabetes. Study overall: What patients shared with healthy donors was a similar profile of age, gender and cell yields.

This clone was counted ten times or more. Its specificity is not known. Study results and limitations: All four CD4+ subsets from Type 1 diabetes patients carried moderately but significantly shorter TCRB CDR3s.

Expressed TCRB transcripts were sequenced, since all the RNA that had been isolated was reverse transcribed. Using immunoSEQ multiplex PCR, the repertoire was profiled, and TCRdb retains in-frame clones only, with some absent. This sample has about 390,000 clones, with 8.5% to 10% found just once. Germline trimming cut 3 bases from V and 7 bases from J; bases unmatched to any gene: 2. Looked up from germline, CDR1 is SGDLS and CDR2 is YYNGEE. CDR3 length: 12 residues. The sequencing input was central memory CD4+ T cells from blood. The sequence was collected from a young man with type 1 diabetes. The chain uses TRBV9 and TRBJ1-1, with 8 bases identical to TRBD1. CDR3 bases: TGTGCCAGCAGCGGAGGACAGGGTGAAGCTTTCTTT. Encoded protein: CASSGGQGEAFF.